What follows describes a single TCR beta chain. This specimen comes from a study of cytomegalovirus exposure and HLA in healthy donors. Primers: 60 Vbeta forward and 13 Jbeta reverse. Profiled with immunoSEQ multiplex PCR; TCRdb holds only in-frame clones, not every one. The sample holds over 100,000 clones, less than 85% seen once. V lost 0 bases to trimming and J lost 7 bases, with 14 bases between them. There are 14 residues in the CDR3. The germline V gene has CDR1 SGDLS and CDR2 YYNGEE. The chain carries TRBV9 and TRBJ2-7; TRBD1 is a possible D gene (6 bases). The sequencing input was PBMCs. This receptor was obtained from a woman aged 40 to 49 in good health and CMV-seropositive. In DNA form, the CDR3 reads TGTGCCAGCAGCGTAGGGGACCTTCAGGGGGAGCAGTACTTC. As protein: CASSVGDLQGEQYF.